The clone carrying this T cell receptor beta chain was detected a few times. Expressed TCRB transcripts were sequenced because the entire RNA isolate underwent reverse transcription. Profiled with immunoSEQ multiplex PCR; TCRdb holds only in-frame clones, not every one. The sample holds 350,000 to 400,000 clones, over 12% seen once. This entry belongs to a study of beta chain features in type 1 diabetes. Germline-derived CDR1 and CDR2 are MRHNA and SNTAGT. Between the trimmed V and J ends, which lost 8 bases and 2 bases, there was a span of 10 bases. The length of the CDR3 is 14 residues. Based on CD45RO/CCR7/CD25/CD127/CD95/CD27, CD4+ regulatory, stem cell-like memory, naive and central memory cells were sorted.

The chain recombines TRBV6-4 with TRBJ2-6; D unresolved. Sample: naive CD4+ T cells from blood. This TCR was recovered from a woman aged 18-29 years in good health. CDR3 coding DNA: TGTGCCAGCCGACTCGGTCCTGGGGCCAACGTCCTGACTTTC. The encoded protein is CASRLGPGANVLTF.